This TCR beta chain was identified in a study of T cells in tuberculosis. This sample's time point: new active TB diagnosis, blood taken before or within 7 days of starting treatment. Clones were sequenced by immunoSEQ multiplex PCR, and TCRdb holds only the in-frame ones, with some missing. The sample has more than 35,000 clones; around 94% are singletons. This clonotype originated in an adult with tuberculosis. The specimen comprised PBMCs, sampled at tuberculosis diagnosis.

CDR3: CASSPRGGNSPLHF. The CDR3 DNA reads TGTGCCAGCAGCCCCAGAGGTGGTAATTCACCCCTCCACTTT. This chain connects TRBV13 to TRBJ1-6; no clear D. Trimming took off 5 bases at V and 6 bases at J, with 11 bases between the two ends. The length of the CDR3 is 14 residues. Germline V gene data show CDR1 as PRHDT and CDR2 as FYEKMQ (reference sequence).